This is a list of T cell receptor beta chains from one sample in a study of blood T cell repertoires in COVID-19. TCRdb's table, derived via immunoSEQ multiplex PCR, lists solely in-frame clones and lacks some. Among 150,000 to 200,000 clones, 75% to 85% were seen once, and the ten largest hold nearly 6%. The sample comprised peripheral blood. The receptors come from a woman aged 35 to 49 with COVID-19, enrolled during active disease. CDR3s include the opening cysteine and the closing phenylalanine or tryptophan. Each record gives: clone size, V gene, D gene, J gene, CDR3 protein, CDR3 DNA. A D gene is named only where the DNA matches it firmly. Clone size appears in some rows only: once, few, many, or a class for an expanded clone.

.,TRBV6-2/TRBV6-3,.,TRBJ2-7,CASSYVGYEQYF,TGTGCCAGCAGTTACGTCGGCTACGAGCAGTACTTC
.,TRBV23-1,.,TRBJ2-7,CASSPAYEQYF,TGCGCCAGCAGTCCCGCCTACGAGCAGTACTTC
.,TRBV7-7,TRBD2,TRBJ2-5,CASSRLGGQETQYF,TGTGCCAGCAGCCGCCTCGGGGGGCAAGAGACCCAGTACTTC
.,TRBV5-1,.,TRBJ1-3,CASSLYSAGSGNTIYF,TGCGCCAGCAGCTTGTATTCCGCCGGCTCTGGAAACACCATATATTTT
.,TRBV28,.,TRBJ2-5,CASKKGVETQYF,TGTGCCAGCAAAAAGGGGGTAGAGACCCAGTACTTC
.,TRBV11-2,TRBD2,TRBJ2-7,CASSLGGRVIDEQYF,TGTGCCAGCAGCTTGGGAGGGCGTGTGATCGACGAGCAGTACTTC
.,TRBV6-6,TRBD2,TRBJ2-7,CASSGSLLTSGRALPPYEQYF,TGTGCCAGCAGTGGATCCCTCCTGACTAGCGGGAGGGCCCTCCCTCCCTACGAGCAGTACTTC
.,TRBV7-6,.,TRBJ2-1,CASSLATGGREQFF,TGTGCCAGCAGCTTAGCAACAGGAGGGAGGGAGCAGTTCTTC
.,TRBV5-4,.,TRBJ1-3,CASSSSSSFSGNTIYF,TGTGCCAGCAGCTCCAGTAGCTCCTTCTCTGGAAACACCATATATTTT
.,TRBV7-2,.,TRBJ2-2,CASSVTGSGELFF,TGTGCCAGCAGCGTAACAGGGTCCGGGGAGCTGTTTTTT
once,TRBV28,.,TRBJ2-7,CASRQGYEQYF,TGTGCCAGCAGACAGGGTTACGAGCAGTACTTC
.,TRBV19,.,TRBJ1-1,CASRSAHGVMNTEAFF,TGTGCCAGTAGATCGGCCCACGGGGTAATGAACACTGAAGCTTTCTTT
.,TRBV9,TRBD1,TRBJ1-1,CASSVGEDREVDEAFF,TGTGCCAGCAGCGTAGGTGAGGACAGGGAGGTTGATGAAGCTTTCTTT
many,TRBV19,.,TRBJ1-3,CASSREVLILSGNTIYF,TGTGCCAGTAGCCGGGAAGTCCTCATCCTCTCTGGAAACACCATATATTTT
.,TRBV18,.,TRBJ2-7,CASSPPSSYEQYF,TGTGCCAGCTCACCACCCAGTTCCTACGAGCAGTACTTC
.,TRBV6-2/TRBV6-3,TRBD1,TRBJ1-2,CASSKLGQDYDGYTF,TGTGCCAGCAGCAAACTGGGACAGGACTATGATGGCTACACCTTC
.,TRBV7-3,TRBD1,TRBJ2-1,CASSFGTGSTNEQFF,TGTGCCAGCAGCTTTGGGACAGGCTCAACCAATGAGCAGTTCTTC
.,TRBV6-5,TRBD2,TRBJ2-7,CASSYGAGGYEQYF,TGTGCCAGCAGTTACGGGGCGGGAGGGTACGAGCAGTACTTC
.,TRBV27,.,TRBJ1-6,CASSLSWDIYNSPLHF,TGTGCCAGCAGTTTATCCTGGGACATCTATAATTCACCCCTCCACTTT
few,TRBV3-1/TRBV3-2,TRBD1,TRBJ2-1,CASSQEDRGRFF,TGTGCCAGCAGCCAAGAAGACAGGGGAAGGTTCTTC
.,TRBV27,TRBD1,TRBJ1-5,CAQIGGGGRQPQHF,TGTGCTCAGATAGGTGGAGGGGGCCGACAGCCCCAGCATTTT
.,TRBV21-1,.,TRBJ1-5,CASSKLTLSNQPQHF,TGTGCCAGCAGCAAATTGACACTTAGCAATCAGCCCCAGCATTTT
.,TRBV4-2,TRBD1,TRBJ2-5,CASSHGTGGWKTQYF,TGTGCCAGCAGCCATGGGACAGGGGGCTGGAAGACCCAGTACTTC
.,TRBV11-2,.,TRBJ2-2,CASSSPSRIGELFF,TGTGCCAGCAGCTCCCCCTCTAGGATCGGGGAGCTGTTTTTT
.,TRBV5-6,TRBD1,TRBJ1-2,CASSPIAAGTGFYGYTF,TGTGCCAGCAGCCCGATAGCGGCCGGGACAGGGTTCTATGGCTACACCTTC
.,TRBV19,.,TRBJ2-7,CASSGSGAYEQYF,TGTGCCAGCTCTGGCTCAGGGGCCTACGAGCAGTACTTC
.,TRBV4-3,.,TRBJ2-5,CASSQAEAGETQYF,TGCGCCAGCAGCCAAGCAGAAGCCGGGGAGACCCAGTACTTC
.,TRBV5-8,.,TRBJ2-5,CASSLGEYQETQYF,TGTGCCAGCAGCTTGGGGGAGTACCAAGAGACCCAGTACTTC
.,TRBV7-2,TRBD1,TRBJ2-7,CASSFGRDRGGYEQYF,TGTGCCAGCAGCTTCGGCCGGGACAGGGGAGGCTACGAGCAGTACTTC
.,TRBV9,TRBD2,TRBJ2-5,CASSVGTSGAQETQYF,TGTGCCAGCAGCGTAGGAACTAGCGGGGCCCAAGAGACCCAGTACTTC
.,TRBV7-3,.,TRBJ2-5,CASSLTGRLMETQYF,TGTGCCAGCAGTTTAACAGGGAGGCTGATGGAGACCCAGTACTTC
once,TRBV5-1,.,TRBJ1-2,CASSVDSNYGYTF,TGCGCCAGCAGCGTCGACAGCAACTATGGCTACACCTTC
.,TRBV25-1,TRBD1,TRBJ1-4,CASRGTGWEKLFF,TGTGCCAGCAGAGGGACAGGGTGGGAAAAACTGTTTTTT
.,TRBV5-1,TRBD1,TRBJ1-6,CASSPQSTGDNSPLHF,TGCGCCAGCAGCCCGCAGTCCACAGGGGATAATTCACCCCTCCACTTT
few,TRBV29-1,.,TRBJ2-7,CSVESGSDEQYF,TGCAGCGTTGAATCCGGTTCGGACGAGCAGTACTTC
.,TRBV5-8,TRBD1,TRBJ1-1,CASSSQDRGLKNTEAFF,TGTGCCAGCAGCTCCCAGGACAGGGGGCTTAAGAACACTGAAGCTTTCTTT
.,TRBV6-6,TRBD1,TRBJ2-7,CASSGTAYEQYF,TGTGCCAGCAGTGGGACAGCCTACGAGCAGTACTTC
few,TRBV13,TRBD1,TRBJ1-2,CASSSWTGRGYTF,TGTGCCAGCAGTTCTTGGACAGGGAGGGGCTACACCTTC
.,TRBV5-1,TRBD1,TRBJ1-1,CASSLSGGNTEAFF,TGCGCCAGCAGCTTATCAGGGGGGAACACTGAAGCTTTCTTT
.,TRBV5-1,.,TRBJ1-3,CASTDRPSGNTIYF,TGCGCCAGCACGGACAGACCCTCTGGAAACACCATATATTTT
many,TRBV11-3,TRBD2,TRBJ2-1,CASSLDSGKGNEQFF,TGTGCCAGCAGCCTCGATAGCGGGAAGGGAAATGAGCAGTTCTTC
.,TRBV18,TRBD1,TRBJ1-1,CASSPPTGTGGAFF,TGTGCCAGCTCACCACCCACCGGGACAGGGGGAGCTTTCTTT
.,TRBV5-1,TRBD2,TRBJ2-5,CASSGRDAGQETQYF,TGCGCCAGCAGCGGGAGGGACGCAGGGCAAGAGACCCAGTACTTC
once,TRBV2,TRBD2,TRBJ2-5,CASSGRGKETQYF,TGTGCCAGCAGTGGGCGGGGGAAAGAGACCCAGTACTTC
.,TRBV29-1,TRBD1,TRBJ2-3,CSSDGQGATDTQYF,TGCAGCTCAGACGGACAGGGGGCCACAGATACGCAGTATTTT
few,TRBV18,.,TRBJ1-2,CASSPQEANYGYTF,TGTGCCAGCTCACCACAGGAAGCGAACTATGGCTACACCTTC
once,TRBV5-6,TRBD1,TRBJ2-7,CASSRDRAEGEQYF,TGTGCCAGCAGCCGGGACAGGGCGGAAGGCGAGCAGTACTTC
.,TRBV5-1,.,TRBJ2-7,CASSLDNSYEQYF,TGCGCCAGCAGCTTGGACAACTCCTACGAGCAGTACTTC
.,TRBV3-1/TRBV3-2,.,TRBJ2-5,CASSQDNSRQETQYF,TGTGCCAGCAGCCAAGATAACAGTCGACAAGAGACCCAGTACTTC
.,TRBV7-9,.,TRBJ2-7,CASSSVPSDSYEQYF,TGTGCCAGCAGCTCGGTGCCGAGCGACTCCTACGAGCAGTACTTC
.,TRBV7-3,TRBD1,TRBJ2-7,CASSLEASTGVGEQYF,TGTGCCAGCAGCTTAGAGGCATCAACAGGGGTCGGCGAGCAGTACTTC
.,TRBV27,.,TRBJ2-2,CASRTDANTGELFF,TGTGCCAGCAGGACTGATGCGAACACCGGGGAGCTGTTTTTT
.,TRBV25-1,.,TRBJ1-5,CASSGTDYSNQPQHF,TGTGCCAGCAGTGGAACAGACTATAGCAATCAGCCCCAGCATTTT
few,TRBV2,TRBD2,TRBJ2-7,CASSGLARYEQYF,TGTGCCAGCAGTGGACTAGCGAGATACGAGCAGTACTTC
.,TRBV5-4,TRBD2,TRBJ2-7,CASSFDLSSGRRREQYF,TGTGCCAGCAGCTTCGACTTGTCTAGCGGGAGGAGGAGGGAGCAGTACTTC